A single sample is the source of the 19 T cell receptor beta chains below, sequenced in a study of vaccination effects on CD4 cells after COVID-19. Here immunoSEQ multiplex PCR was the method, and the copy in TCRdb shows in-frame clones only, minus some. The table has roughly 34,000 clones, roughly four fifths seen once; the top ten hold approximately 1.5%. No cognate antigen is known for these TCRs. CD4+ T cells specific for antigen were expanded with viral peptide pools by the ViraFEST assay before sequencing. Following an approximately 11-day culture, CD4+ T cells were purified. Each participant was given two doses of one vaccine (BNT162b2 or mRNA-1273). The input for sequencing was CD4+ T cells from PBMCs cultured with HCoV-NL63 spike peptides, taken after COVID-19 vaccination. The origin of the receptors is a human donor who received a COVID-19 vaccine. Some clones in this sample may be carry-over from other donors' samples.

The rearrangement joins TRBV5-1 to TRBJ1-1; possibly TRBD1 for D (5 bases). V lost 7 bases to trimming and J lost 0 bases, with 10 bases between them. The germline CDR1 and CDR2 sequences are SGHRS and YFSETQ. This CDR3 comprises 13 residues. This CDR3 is CASQDTVNTEAFF. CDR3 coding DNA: TGCGCCAGCCAGGACACGGTGAACACTGAAGCTTTCTTT.

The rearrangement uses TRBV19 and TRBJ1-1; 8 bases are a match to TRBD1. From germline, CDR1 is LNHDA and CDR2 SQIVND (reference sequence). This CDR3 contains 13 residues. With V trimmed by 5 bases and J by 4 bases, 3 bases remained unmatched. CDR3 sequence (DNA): TGTGCCAGTAGTCAGGGACAGGTCACTGAAGCTTTCTTT. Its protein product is CASSQGQVTEAFF. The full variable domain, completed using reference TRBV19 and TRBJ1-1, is DGGITQSPKYLFRKEGQNVTLSCEQNLNHDAMYWYRQDPGQGLRLIYYSQIVNDFQKGDIAEGYSVSREKKESFPLTVTSAQKNPTAFYLCASSQGQVTEAFFGQGTRLTVV.

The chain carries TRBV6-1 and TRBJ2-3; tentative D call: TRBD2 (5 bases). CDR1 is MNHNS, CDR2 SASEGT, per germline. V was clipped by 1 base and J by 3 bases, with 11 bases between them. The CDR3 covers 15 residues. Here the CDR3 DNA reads TGTGCCAGCAGTGAAGTGAGGGTGGCGACAGATACGCAGTATTTT. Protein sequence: CASSEVRVATDTQYF.

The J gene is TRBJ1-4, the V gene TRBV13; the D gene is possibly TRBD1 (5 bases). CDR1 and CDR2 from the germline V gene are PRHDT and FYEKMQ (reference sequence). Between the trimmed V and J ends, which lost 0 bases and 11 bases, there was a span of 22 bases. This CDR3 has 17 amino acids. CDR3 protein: CASSLGRPGLLLGKLFF. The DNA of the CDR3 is TGTGCCAGCAGCTTAGGGCGGCCGGGACTCCTTTTGGGGAAACTGTTTTTT.

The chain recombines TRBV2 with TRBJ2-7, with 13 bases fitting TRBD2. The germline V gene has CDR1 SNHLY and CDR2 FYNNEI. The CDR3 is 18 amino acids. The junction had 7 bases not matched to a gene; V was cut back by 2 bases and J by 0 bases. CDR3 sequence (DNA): TGTGCCAGCAGTGAATTGGGACTAGCGGGGCCTAGCTCCTACGAGCAGTACGTC. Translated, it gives CASSELGLAGPSSYEQYV.

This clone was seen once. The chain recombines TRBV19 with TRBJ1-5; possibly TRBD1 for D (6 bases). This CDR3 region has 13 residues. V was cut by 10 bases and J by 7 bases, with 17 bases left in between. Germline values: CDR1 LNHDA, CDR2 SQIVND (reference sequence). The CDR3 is CAMGGTRDQPQHF. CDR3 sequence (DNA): TGTGCCATGGGGGGGACAAGAGACCAGCCCCAGCATTTT.

CDR3 region: CASSLQGRANYGYTF. For the CDR3, the DNA is TGTGCCAGCAGCTTGCAGGGGAGGGCTAACTATGGCTACACCTTC. The J gene is TRBJ1-2, the V gene TRBV5-8, with a tentative D call TRBD1 (6 bases). Trimming took 1 base from V and 0 from J, leaving 10 bases between them. Germline V gene sequence: CDR1 SGHTS, CDR2 YDEGEE. The CDR3 runs to 15 residues.

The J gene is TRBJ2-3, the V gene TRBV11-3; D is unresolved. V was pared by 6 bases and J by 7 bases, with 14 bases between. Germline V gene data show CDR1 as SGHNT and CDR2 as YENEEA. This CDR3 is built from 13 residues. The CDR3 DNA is TGTGCCAGCAGTTCGGCACACTTGTATACGCAGTATTTT. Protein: CASSSAHLYTQYF.

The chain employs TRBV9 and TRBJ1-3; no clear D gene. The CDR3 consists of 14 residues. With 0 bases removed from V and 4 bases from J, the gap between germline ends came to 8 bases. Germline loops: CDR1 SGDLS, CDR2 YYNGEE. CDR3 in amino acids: CASSVGTSGNTIYF. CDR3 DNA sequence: TGTGCCAGCAGCGTAGGGACCTCAGGAAACACCATATATTTT.

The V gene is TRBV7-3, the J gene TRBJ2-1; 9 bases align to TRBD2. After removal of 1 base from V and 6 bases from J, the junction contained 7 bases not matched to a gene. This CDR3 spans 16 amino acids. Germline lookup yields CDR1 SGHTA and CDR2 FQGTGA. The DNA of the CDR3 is TGTGCCAGCAGCTTAAGGGGCGGGGGGGCTCCCAATGAGCAGTTCTTC. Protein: CASSLRGGGAPNEQFF.

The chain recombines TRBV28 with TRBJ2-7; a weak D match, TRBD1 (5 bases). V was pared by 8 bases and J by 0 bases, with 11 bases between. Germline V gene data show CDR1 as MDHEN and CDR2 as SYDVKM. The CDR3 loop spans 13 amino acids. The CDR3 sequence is CASRRQSSYEQYV. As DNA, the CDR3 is TGTGCCAGCCGAAGACAGAGCTCCTACGAGCAGTACGTC.

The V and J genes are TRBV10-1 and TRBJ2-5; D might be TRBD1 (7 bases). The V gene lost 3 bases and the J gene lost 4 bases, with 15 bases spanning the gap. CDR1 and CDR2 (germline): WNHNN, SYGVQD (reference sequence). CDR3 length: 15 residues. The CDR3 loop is CASSESQGGVETQYF. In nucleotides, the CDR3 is TGCGCCAGCAGTGAATCCCAGGGGGGCGTAGAGACCCAGTACTTC.

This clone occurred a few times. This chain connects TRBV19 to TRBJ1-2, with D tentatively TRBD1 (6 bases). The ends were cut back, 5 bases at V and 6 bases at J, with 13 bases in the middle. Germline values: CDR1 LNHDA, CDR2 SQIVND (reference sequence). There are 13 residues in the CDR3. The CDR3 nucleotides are TGTGCCAGTAGTCGCACAGGGTCTGATGGCTACACCTTC. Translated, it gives CASSRTGSDGYTF.

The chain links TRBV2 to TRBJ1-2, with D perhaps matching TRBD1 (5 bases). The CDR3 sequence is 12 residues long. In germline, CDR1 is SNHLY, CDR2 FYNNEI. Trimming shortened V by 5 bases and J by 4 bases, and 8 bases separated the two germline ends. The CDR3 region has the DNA TGTGCCAGCAGTAGAGACAGCTATGGCTACACCTTC. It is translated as CASSRDSYGYTF.

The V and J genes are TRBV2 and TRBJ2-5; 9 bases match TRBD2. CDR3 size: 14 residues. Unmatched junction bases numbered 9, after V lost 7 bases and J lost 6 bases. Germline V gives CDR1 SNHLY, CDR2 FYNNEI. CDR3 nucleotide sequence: TGTGCCAGCACTCTCGCGGGGGGGCCCAAGACCCAGTACTTC. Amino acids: CASTLAGGPKTQYF.

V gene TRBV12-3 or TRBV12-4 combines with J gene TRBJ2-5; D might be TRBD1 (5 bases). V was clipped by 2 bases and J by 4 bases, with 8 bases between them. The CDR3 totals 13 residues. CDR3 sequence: CASSLLQGETQYF. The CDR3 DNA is TGTGCCAGCAGTTTATTGCAGGGAGAGACCCAGTACTTC.

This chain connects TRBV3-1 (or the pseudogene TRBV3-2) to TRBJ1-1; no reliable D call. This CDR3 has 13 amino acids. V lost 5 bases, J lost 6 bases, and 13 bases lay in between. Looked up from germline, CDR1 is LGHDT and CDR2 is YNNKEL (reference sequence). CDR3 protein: CASSSTGVPEAFF. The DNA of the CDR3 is TGTGCCAGCAGCAGTACTGGGGTCCCTGAAGCTTTCTTT.

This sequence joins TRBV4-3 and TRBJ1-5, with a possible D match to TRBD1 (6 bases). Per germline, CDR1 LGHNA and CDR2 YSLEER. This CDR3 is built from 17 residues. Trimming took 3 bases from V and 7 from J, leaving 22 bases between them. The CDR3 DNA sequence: TGCGCCAGCAGCCACTCAACCACAGGGTTGGTGGGCCAGCCCCAGCATTTT. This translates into CASSHSTTGLVGQPQHF.

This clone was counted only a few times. The CDR3 region has the DNA TGTGCCAGCAGCTTAAGGTCGGGGGGGATCTACGAGCAGTACGTC. This gives the protein CASSLRSGGIYEQYV. The chain joins TRBV7-8 to TRBJ2-7, with 8 bases aligning to TRBD2. The CDR3 contains 15 residues. V gave up 2 bases and J gave up 3 bases; unmatched junction bases: 6. The V gene's germline CDR1 is SGHVS and CDR2 FQNEAQ.